This TCR beta chain was sequenced during a study of blood T cell repertoires in COVID-19. The V gene's germline CDR1 is MNHEY and CDR2 SMNVEV (reference sequence). The CDR3 is 15 amino acids. V dropped 5 bases and J dropped 0 bases, with 12 bases sitting between them. As originally analysed: Using reference gene primer amplification, nucleated cell counts were estimated. Here immunoSEQ multiplex PCR was the method, and the copy in TCRdb shows in-frame clones only, minus some. The DNA was the basis for D and trimming; V, J and clone size are from that table. The sample lists around 330,000 clones; 75% to 90% were seen once.

The chain links TRBV27 to TRBJ2-3; D is perhaps TRBD2 (5 bases). The sequencing input was PBMCs or T cells enriched from blood (not recorded which). The TCR originated in a woman under 40 who had been exposed to COVID-19. For the CDR3, the DNA is TGTGCCAGCAGTGGGTACGGGATTAGCACAGATACGCAGTATTTT. Translated, it gives CASSGYGISTDTQYF.